These 10 T cell receptor beta chains originate from one sample sequenced in a study of regulatory T cells in long-lasting Graves disease. Both iRepertoire HTBI primers and Arm-PCR of CDR3 regions were used to build the TCR beta libraries. A single record per CDR3 protein comes from TCRdb applying MiXCR to the multiplex PCR reads. The data hold some 250,000 distinct CDR3 sequences, with more than 15% observed a single time. Time point specified: newly diagnosed GD, antithyroid drugs for less than 3 months. Construction of the TCR library relied on RNA isolated from PBMCs. These data also featured in a second study, about T cells in Graves' hyperthyroidism and ophthalmopathy.

Here the sequenced sample was peripheral blood mononuclear cells (PBMCs), taken at new diagnosis, from a patient treated with antithyroid drugs. Receptor source: a woman aged 25 to 39 with Graves disease.

This chain links TRBV12-5 with TRBJ1-6; D gene unclear. V lost 0 bases, J lost 2 bases, and 11 bases lay in between. Per germline, CDR1 LGHNT and CDR2 FRNRAP. This CDR3 is 17 amino acids long. The CDR3 here is CASGLVAPRAYNSPLHF. In DNA form, the CDR3 reads TGTGCTAGTGGTTTGGTTGCCCCGCGGGCCTATAATTCACCCCTCCACTTT.

This clonotype was seen ten or more times. The rearrangement uses TRBV7-2 and TRBJ1-2; D is perhaps TRBD1 (5 bases). The V end was cut by 1 base, the J end by 5 bases, with 8 bases between. The CDR3 sequence is 13 residues long. Germline loops: CDR1 SGHTA, CDR2 FQGNSA. CDR3 in amino acids: CASSLDGTYGYTF. The CDR3 bases are TGTGCCAGCAGCTTAGATGGGACTTATGGCTACACCTTC. The full variable domain, completed using reference TRBV7-2 and TRBJ1-2, is GAGVSQSPSNKVTEKGKDVELRCDPISGHTALYWYRQSLGQGLEFLIYFQGNSAPDKSGLPSDRFSAERTGGSVSTLTIQRTQQEDSAVYLCASSLDGTYGYTFGSGTRLTVV.

This clonotype has only a few counts. A much larger clone sits a single nucleotide away, making a read error possible. The rearrangement links TRBV6-1 to TRBJ1-1; possibly TRBD1 for D (5 bases). CDR1 and CDR2 from the germline V gene are MNHNS and SASEGT. V lost 5 bases to trimming and J lost 4 bases, with 17 bases between them. The CDR3 extends over 15 amino acids. The CDR3, as DNA: TGTGCCAGCAGTACCCATTACCGGGGCGTCACTGAAGCTTTCTTT. This sequence encodes CASSTHYRGVTEAFF.

This sequence joins TRBV14 and TRBJ2-7; TRBD1 might be the D (5 bases). This CDR3 spans 13 amino acids. Trimming pared 6 bases from V and 2 bases from J, leaving 11 bases between. Germline loops: CDR1 SGHDN, CDR2 FVKESK. CDR3 sequence reads: CASSAGMTYEQYF. CDR3 coding DNA: TGTGCCAGCAGTGCAGGGATGACCTACGAGCAGTACTTC.

This clonotype was counted at least ten times. Being one base from a much bigger clone, this may be a read error. The genes are TRBV20-1 and TRBJ1-1; possible D gene TRBD1, 6 bases. The CDR3 has 13 residues. V gave up 6 bases and J gave up 1 base, with 12 bases separating them. CDR1 DFQATT and CDR2 SNEGSKA come from the germline V gene (reference sequence). The DNA of the CDR3 is TGCAGTGCCCCCGGGACACAGAACACTGAAGCTTTCTTT. This translates into CSAPGTQNTEAFF.

This clonotype was detected ten times or more. The junction does not match germline at one end; this may be a read error. The chain links TRBV2 to TRBJ2-5, with D possibly matching TRBD1 (5 bases). This CDR3 spans 13 amino acids. Per the germline V gene, CDR1 is SNHLY and CDR2 is FYNNEI. DNA for the CDR3: TGTGCCAGCAGCCCAGACAGCCAAGGGACCCAGTACTTC. Amino acids: CASSPDSQGTQYF.

Ten or more counts support this clonotype. This chain joins TRBV2 and TRBJ1-2; TRBD1 matches at 7 bases. From germline, CDR1 is SNHLY and CDR2 FYNNEI. Trimming removed 0 bases from V and 5 bases from J; junction bases left unmatched: 15. The CDR3 has 18 amino acids. CDR3 in amino acids: CASSEAGLGTDLKYGYTF. The CDR3 nucleotides are TGTGCCAGCAGTGAAGCTGGTTTGGGGACAGATCTTAAGTATGGCTACACCTTC. The variable domain in full, with the rest retrieved from reference TRBV2 and TRBJ1-2, is EPEVTQTPSHQVTQMGQEVILRCVPISNHLYFYWYRQILGQKVEFLVSFYNNEISEKSEIFDDQFSVERPDGSNFTLKIRSTKLEDSAMYFCASSEAGLGTDLKYGYTFGSGTRLTVV.

This clonotype showed up many times. The rearrangement joins TRBV12-3 or TRBV12-4 to TRBJ2-5; D remains unclear. V was pared by 6 bases and J by 5 bases, with 13 bases between. The CDR3 runs to 13 residues. The DNA of the CDR3 is TGTGCCAGCAGAGAGAGTACTGAGGAGACCCAGTACTTC. Protein sequence: CASRESTEETQYF.

To note about this clonotype: One junction end does not reproduce the germline sequence, and a read error may be involved. The rearrangement links TRBV6-1 to TRBJ2-5; D not resolved. CDR1 is MNHNS and CDR2 is SASEGT in the germline V gene. This CDR3 has 14 amino acids. CDR3 nucleotide sequence: TGTGCCAGCAGGGAAGGCTGGGTAACTGAGACCCAGTACTTC. Protein product: CASREGWVTETQYF.

This clonotype came up many times. The genes are TRBV20-1 and TRBJ1-3; D call uncertain. The V gene lost 0 bases and the J gene lost 0 bases, with 15 bases spanning the gap. Germline loops: CDR1 DFQATT, CDR2 SNEGSKA (reference sequence). The CDR3 has 17 residues. CDR3 residues: CSARDSQSVSSGNTIYF. As DNA, the CDR3 is TGCAGTGCTAGAGATTCCCAGTCAGTCTCCTCTGGAAACACCATATATTTT.